This T cell receptor beta chain was retrieved from a study of shared clonotypes between healthy human individuals. Study-wide context: Participating donors consisted of two women and a few men aged 18 to 49.

Note on this clone: This same CDR3 is encoded by further DNA sequences in the sample.

The assay ran at deep level. Repertoires were generated with immunoSEQ multiplex PCR, while TCRdb's copy carries only in-frame clones and drops some. Of over a million clones in the sample, approximately 98% were seen once. V lost 1 base to trimming and J lost 5 bases, with 5 bases between them. The CDR3 is made up of 11 amino acids. Germline CDR1 DFQATT, CDR2 SNEGSKA (reference sequence). This TCR derives from a young man in good health. The sample was naive CD4+ T cells sorted from blood. Subset denoted: CD45RA+ positively selected. V is TRBV20-1 and J is TRBJ1-1; D is undetermined. The CDR3 region is CSARGRTEAFF. The CDR3 nucleotides are TGCAGTGCTAGAGGTAGAACTGAAGCTTTCTTT.